This T cell receptor (beta chain) is from a study of blood T cells in healthy people across ages. This CDR3 spans 14 amino acids. In germline, CDR1 is SEHNR, CDR2 FQNEAQ (reference sequence). To note about this clonotype: Relative to the germline gene, one junction end is altered; a read error may explain this.

Using a J-beta primer mix together with a sample-barcoded 5' primer, a second PCR was run for roughly 7 to 11 cycles. In TCRdb, the 5' RACE reads were re-called with MiXCR into one record per CDR3 protein. The sample consists of just over 1 million distinct CDR3 sequences, under 45% of them appearing once. Drawn from each donor were approximately 9.2 milliliters of peripheral blood. This clonotype was sampled from a woman aged 55 to 70 in good health. This chain uses TRBV7-9 with TRBJ2-7, with 11 bases matching TRBD2. Specimen: blood. The CDR3 loop is CAISLGTSGCEQYF. The CDR3 bases are TGTGCCATCAGCTTAGGGACTAGCGGCTGCGAGCAGTACTTC.